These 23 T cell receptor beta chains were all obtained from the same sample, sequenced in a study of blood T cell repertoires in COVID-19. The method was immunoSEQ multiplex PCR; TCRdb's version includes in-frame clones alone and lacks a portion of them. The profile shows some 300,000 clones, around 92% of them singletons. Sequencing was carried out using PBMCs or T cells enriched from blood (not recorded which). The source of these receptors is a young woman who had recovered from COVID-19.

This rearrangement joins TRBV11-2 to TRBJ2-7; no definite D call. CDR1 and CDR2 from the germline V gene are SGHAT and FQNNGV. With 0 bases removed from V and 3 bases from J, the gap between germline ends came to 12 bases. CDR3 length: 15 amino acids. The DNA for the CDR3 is TGTGCCAGCAGCTTAGACGGGTTTAACGGCTACGAGCAGTACTTC. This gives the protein CASSLDGFNGYEQYF.

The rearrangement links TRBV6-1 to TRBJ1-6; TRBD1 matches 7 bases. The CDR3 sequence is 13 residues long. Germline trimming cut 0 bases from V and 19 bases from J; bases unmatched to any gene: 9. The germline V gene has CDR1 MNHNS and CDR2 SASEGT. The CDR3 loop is CASSEAGNRGTHF. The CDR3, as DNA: TGTGCCAGCAGTGAAGCGGGGAACAGGGGAACACACTTT.

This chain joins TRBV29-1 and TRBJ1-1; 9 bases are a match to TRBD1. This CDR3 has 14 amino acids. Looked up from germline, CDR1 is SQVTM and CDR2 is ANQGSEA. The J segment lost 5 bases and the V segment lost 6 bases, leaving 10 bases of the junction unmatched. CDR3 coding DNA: TGCAGCGTATCGAAGGACAGGGGAGGTACTGAAGCTTTCTTT. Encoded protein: CSVSKDRGGTEAFF.

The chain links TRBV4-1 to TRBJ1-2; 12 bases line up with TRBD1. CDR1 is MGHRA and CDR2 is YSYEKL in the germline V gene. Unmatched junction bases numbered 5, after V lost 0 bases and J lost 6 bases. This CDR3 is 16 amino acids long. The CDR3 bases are TGCGCCAGCAGCCAAGAAGGGACAGGGGGCTATCATGGCTACACCTTC. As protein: CASSQEGTGGYHGYTF.

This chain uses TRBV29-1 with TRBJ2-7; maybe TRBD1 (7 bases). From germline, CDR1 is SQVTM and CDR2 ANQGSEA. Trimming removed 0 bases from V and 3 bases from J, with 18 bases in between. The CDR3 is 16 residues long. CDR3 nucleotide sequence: TGCAGCGTTGAAGATCTTCAGGGGGGCAATTTCTACGAGCAGTACTTC. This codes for CSVEDLQGGNFYEQYF.

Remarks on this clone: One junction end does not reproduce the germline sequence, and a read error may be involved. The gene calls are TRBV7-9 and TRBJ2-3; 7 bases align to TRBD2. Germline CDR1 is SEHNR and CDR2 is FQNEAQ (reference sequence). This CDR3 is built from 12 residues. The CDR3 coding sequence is TGTGCCAGCAGTCGACTAGCAGACACGCAGTATTTT. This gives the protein CASSRLADTQYF.

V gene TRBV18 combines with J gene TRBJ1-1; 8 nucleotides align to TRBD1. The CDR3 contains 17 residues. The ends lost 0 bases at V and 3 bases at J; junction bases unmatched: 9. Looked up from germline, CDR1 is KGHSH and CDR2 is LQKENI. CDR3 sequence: CASSPPWTGSSDTEAFF. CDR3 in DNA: TGTGCCAGCTCACCACCGTGGACAGGGTCTTCGGACACTGAAGCTTTCTTT.

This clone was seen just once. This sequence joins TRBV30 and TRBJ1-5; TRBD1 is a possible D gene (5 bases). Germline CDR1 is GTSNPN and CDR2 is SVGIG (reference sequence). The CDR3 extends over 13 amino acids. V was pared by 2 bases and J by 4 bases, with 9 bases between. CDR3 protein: CAWSYDRNQPQHF. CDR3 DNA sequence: TGTGCCTGGAGTTACGACAGAAATCAGCCCCAGCATTTT.

The CDR3 DNA follows: TGTGCCAGCAGCTTAGGGCTAGCGGGAGGCAACCGGATTTACAATGAGCAGTTCTTC. Its protein is CASSLGLAGGNRIYNEQFF. The genes are TRBV7-9 and TRBJ2-1; TRBD2 aligns across 11 bases. Germline V lookup: CDR1 SEHNR, CDR2 FQNEAQ (reference sequence). The V and J ends lost 1 base and 4 bases, in that order; junction bases with no gene match: 12. This CDR3 has 19 amino acids.

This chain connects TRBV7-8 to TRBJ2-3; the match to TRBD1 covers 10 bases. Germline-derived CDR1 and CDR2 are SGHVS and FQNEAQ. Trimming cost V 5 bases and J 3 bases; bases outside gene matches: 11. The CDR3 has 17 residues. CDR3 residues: CASSPSSWGQGTDTQYF. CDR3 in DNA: TGTGCCAGCAGCCCGAGTAGTTGGGGACAGGGGACAGATACGCAGTATTTT.

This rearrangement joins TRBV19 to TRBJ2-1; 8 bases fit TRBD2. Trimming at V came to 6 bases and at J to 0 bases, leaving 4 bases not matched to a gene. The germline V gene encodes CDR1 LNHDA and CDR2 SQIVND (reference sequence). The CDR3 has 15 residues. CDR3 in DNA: TGTGCCAGTAGATCCGGGACTAGCTCCTACAATGAGCAGTTCTTC. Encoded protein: CASRSGTSSYNEQFF.

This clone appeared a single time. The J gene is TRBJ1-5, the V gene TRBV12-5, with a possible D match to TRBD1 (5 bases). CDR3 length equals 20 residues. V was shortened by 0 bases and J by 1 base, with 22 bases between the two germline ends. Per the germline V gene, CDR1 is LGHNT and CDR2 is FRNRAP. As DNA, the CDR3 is TGTGCTAGTGGTTTGGTCGCTAAGGGGCTGCACACCGACAGCAATCAGCCCCAGCATTTT. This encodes CASGLVAKGLHTDSNQPQHF.

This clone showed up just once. CDR3 sequence: CASSGTGGSDVGELFF. CDR3 DNA sequence: TGTGCCAGCAGCGGGACAGGGGGGAGTGACGTCGGGGAGCTGTTTTTT. The V and J genes are TRBV11-3 and TRBJ2-2; TRBD1 agrees at 11 bases. The CDR3 totals 16 residues. CDR1 SGHNT and CDR2 YENEEA come from the germline V gene. With 5 bases clipped from V and 7 bases from J, the junction kept 9 bases outside the gene matches.

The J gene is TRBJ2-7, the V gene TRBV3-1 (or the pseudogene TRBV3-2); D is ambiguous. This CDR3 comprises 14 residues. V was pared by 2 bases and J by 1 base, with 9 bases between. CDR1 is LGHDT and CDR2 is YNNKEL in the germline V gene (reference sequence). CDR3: CASSQQTYSYEQYF. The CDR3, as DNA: TGTGCCAGCAGCCAACAGACATATTCCTACGAGCAGTACTTC.

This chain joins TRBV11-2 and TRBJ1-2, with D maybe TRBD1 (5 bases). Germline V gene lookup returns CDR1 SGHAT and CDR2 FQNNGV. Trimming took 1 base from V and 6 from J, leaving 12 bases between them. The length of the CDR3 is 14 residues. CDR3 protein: CASSLVGRVDGYTF. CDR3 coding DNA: TGTGCCAGCAGCTTAGTAGGCAGGGTTGATGGCTACACCTTC. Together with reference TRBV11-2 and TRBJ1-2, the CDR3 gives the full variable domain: EAGVAQSPRYKIIEKRQSVAFWCNPISGHATLYWYQQILGQGPKLLIQFQNNGVVDDSQLPKDRFSAERLKGVDSTLKIQPAKLEDSAVYLCASSLVGRVDGYTFGSGTRLTVV.

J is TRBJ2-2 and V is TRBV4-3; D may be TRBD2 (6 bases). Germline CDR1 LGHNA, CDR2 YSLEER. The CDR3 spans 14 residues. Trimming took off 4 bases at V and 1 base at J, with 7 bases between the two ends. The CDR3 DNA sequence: TGCGCCAGCAGCCTGGGACTGAACACCGGGGAGCTGTTTTTT. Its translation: CASSLGLNTGELFF.

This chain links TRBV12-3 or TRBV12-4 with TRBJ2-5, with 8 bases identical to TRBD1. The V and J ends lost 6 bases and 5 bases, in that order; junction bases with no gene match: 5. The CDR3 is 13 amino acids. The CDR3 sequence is CASRTGAGETQYF. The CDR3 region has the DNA TGTGCCAGCAGGACAGGGGCGGGGGAGACCCAGTACTTC.

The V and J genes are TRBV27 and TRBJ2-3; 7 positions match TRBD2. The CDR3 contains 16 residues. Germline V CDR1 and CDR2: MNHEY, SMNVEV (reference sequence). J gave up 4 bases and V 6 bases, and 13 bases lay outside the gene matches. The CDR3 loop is CASSRQPGGWADTQYF. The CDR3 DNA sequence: TGTGCCAGCAGCCGTCAACCGGGAGGTTGGGCAGATACGCAGTATTTT.

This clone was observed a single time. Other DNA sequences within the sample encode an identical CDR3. CDR3 in amino acids: CAISGEGDQPQHF. The CDR3 DNA is TGTGCCATCAGTGGCGAAGGGGATCAGCCCCAGCATTTT. This chain joins TRBV10-3 and TRBJ1-5, with D possibly matching TRBD1 (5 bases). Trimming left V 4 bases short and J 5 bases short, with 9 bases between. CDR3 length: 13 amino acids. Germline CDR1 is ENHRY and CDR2 is SYGVKD.

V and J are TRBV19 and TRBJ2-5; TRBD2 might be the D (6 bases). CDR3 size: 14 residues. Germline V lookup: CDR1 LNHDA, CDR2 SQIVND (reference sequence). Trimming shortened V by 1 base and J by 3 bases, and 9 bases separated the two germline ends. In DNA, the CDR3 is TGTGCCAGTAGTATAGGACTAGGGAAAGAGACCCAGTACTTC. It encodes CASSIGLGKETQYF.

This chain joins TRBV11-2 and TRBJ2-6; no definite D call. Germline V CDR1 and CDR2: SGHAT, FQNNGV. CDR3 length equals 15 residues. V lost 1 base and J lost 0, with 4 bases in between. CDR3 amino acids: CASSLARSGANVLTF. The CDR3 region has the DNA TGTGCCAGCAGCTTAGCTCGCTCTGGGGCCAACGTCCTGACTTTC.

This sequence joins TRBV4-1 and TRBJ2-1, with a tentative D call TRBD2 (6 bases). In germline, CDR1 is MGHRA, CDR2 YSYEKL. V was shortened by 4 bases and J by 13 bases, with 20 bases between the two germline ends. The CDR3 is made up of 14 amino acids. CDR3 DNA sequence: TGCGCCAGCAGCCGAGGCCTAGCGAGGGTCGGACAGTTCTTC. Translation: CASSRGLARVGQFF.

CDR3 residues: CASSPNAGQGASPLHF. For the CDR3, the DNA is TGCGCCAGCAGTCCGAACGCGGGACAGGGGGCTTCACCCCTCCACTTT. The gene calls are TRBV5-1 and TRBJ1-6, with 12 positions matching TRBD1. This CDR3 has 16 residues. V lost 5 bases to trimming and J lost 9 bases; unmatched junction nucleotides: 9. Germline CDR1 and CDR2: SGHRS and YFSETQ.